The clone carrying this T cell receptor (beta chain) has just one count. Sequencing was performed with immunoSEQ multiplex PCR; in TCRdb, only in-frame clones are kept and a portion is missing. The data hold some 70,000 clones, with 92% observed a single time. This entry belongs to a study of T cell changes during pregnancy in multiple sclerosis. V was pared by 5 bases and J by 6 bases, with 11 bases between. The germline V gene has CDR1 LNHNV and CDR2 YYDKDF (reference sequence). The CDR3 consists of 13 residues. This clonotype originated in a female donor in good health, enrolled as a control in a pregnancy study. The specimen comprised peripheral blood, sampled in the second trimester of pregnancy. J is TRBJ1-5 and V is TRBV15; D is unresolved. The CDR3 region has the DNA TGTGCCACCAGCGGTTTGGGAGTTCAGCCCCAGCATTTT. It translates to CATSGLGVQPQHF.